Shown below are 24 T cell receptor beta chains from a single sample sequenced in a study of blood T cell repertoires in COVID-19. Data came from immunoSEQ multiplex PCR; TCRdb stores just in-frame clones and leaves some out. The data show hundreds of thousands of clones, roughly nine tenths seen once. Sequenced material: PBMCs or T cells enriched from blood (not recorded which). Every receptor here comes from a young man who had recovered from COVID-19.

V gene TRBV19 combines with J gene TRBJ2-7, with a possible D match to TRBD2 (6 bases). CDR1 and CDR2 from the germline V gene are LNHDA and SQIVND (reference sequence). Trimming took off 6 bases at V and 6 bases at J, with 24 bases between the two ends. The CDR3 length is 16 residues. The CDR3 spells CASSPGLSLPSGEQYF. The CDR3 DNA follows: TGTGCCAGTAGCCCCGGACTATCCTTACCGTCGGGCGAGCAGTACTTC.

The V call is TRBV19, the J call TRBJ2-2; 12 positions match TRBD2. This CDR3 is built from 19 residues. Germline V gene sequence: CDR1 LNHDA, CDR2 SQIVND (reference sequence). Trimming removed 0 bases from V and 3 bases from J; junction bases left unmatched: 8. The CDR3 sequence is CASSIDRTSGAPDTGELFF. The DNA of the CDR3 is TGTGCCAGTAGTATAGACAGGACTAGCGGGGCCCCCGACACCGGGGAGCTGTTTTTT.

The chain combines TRBV20-1 with TRBJ1-2, with a tentative D call TRBD1 (5 bases). The V end was cut by 3 bases, the J end by 0 bases, with 11 bases between. From germline, CDR1 is DFQATT and CDR2 SNEGSKA (reference sequence). The CDR3 extends over 14 amino acids. CDR3 coding DNA: TGCAGTGCTAGTGATGGGGCAGCTAACTATGGCTACACCTTC. It encodes CSASDGAANYGYTF.

This CDR3 is CASRGQGNSNQPQHF. The CDR3 DNA follows: TGTGCCAGCAGAGGACAGGGTAATAGCAATCAGCCCCAGCATTTT. The chain recombines TRBV28 with TRBJ1-5; 8 nucleotides match TRBD1. Germline-derived CDR1 and CDR2 are MDHEN and SYDVKM. This CDR3 has 15 amino acids. Trimming at V came to 6 bases and at J to 0 bases, leaving 4 bases not matched to a gene. Supplemented by reference TRBV28 and TRBJ1-5, the full variable domain reads DVKVTQSSRYLVKRTGEKVFLECVQDMDHENMFWYRQDPGLGLRLIYFSYDVKMKEKGDIPEGYSVSREKKERFSLILESASTNQTSMYLCASRGQGNSNQPQHFGDGTRLSIL.

The chain recombines TRBV7-9 with TRBJ2-4; a possible D gene is TRBD2 (5 bases). The CDR3 has 15 residues. Trimming took off 2 bases at V and 7 bases at J, with 15 bases between the two ends. Germline V lookup: CDR1 SEHNR, CDR2 FQNEAQ (reference sequence). Here the CDR3 DNA reads TGTGCCAGCAGCTTAAGTTTTGGGAGTAGTAACATTCAGTACTTC. Translation gives CASSLSFGSSNIQYF.

V and J are TRBV28 and TRBJ1-5; 7 nucleotides line up with TRBD1. Germline V gene data show CDR1 as MDHEN and CDR2 as SYDVKM. V shed 3 bases, J shed 3 bases, and the junction held 11 bases outside the gene matches. This CDR3 has 17 residues. In DNA, the CDR3 is TGTGCCAGCAGTTTGGGTGTTGTCGGGACAGACAATCAGCCCCAGCATTTT. Residues: CASSLGVVGTDNQPQHF.

CDR3 region: CASSLGTGGSYGYTF. CDR3 bases: TGTGCCAGCAGTTTAGGGACAGGGGGCAGTTATGGCTACACCTTC. The J gene is TRBJ1-2, the V gene TRBV27, with 12 bases fitting TRBD1. This CDR3 contains 15 residues. From germline, CDR1 is MNHEY and CDR2 SMNVEV (reference sequence). V shed 2 bases, J shed 5 bases, and the junction held 3 bases outside the gene matches.

The genes are TRBV1 and TRBJ2-7; TRBD2 was called by the table and not checked on the DNA. TRBV1 corresponds to a pseudogene. This CDR3 region has 13 residues. The CDR3 sequence is CTSSHWGGYEQYF. The DNA of the CDR3 is TGCACCAGCAGCCACTGGGGGGGTTACGAGCAGTACTTC.

The V gene is TRBV19, the J gene TRBJ2-3; D unresolved. Germline lookup yields CDR1 LNHDA and CDR2 SQIVND (reference sequence). The V gene lost 6 bases and the J gene lost 0 bases, with 10 bases spanning the gap. The length of the CDR3 is 14 residues. CDR3: CASSLILSTDTQYF. DNA for the CDR3: TGTGCCAGTAGCTTAATCCTTAGCACAGATACGCAGTATTTT.

The chain carries TRBV28 and TRBJ2-7, with D maybe TRBD2 (6 bases). With 2 bases removed from V and 6 bases from J, the gap between germline ends came to 8 bases. This CDR3 region has 12 residues. The germline V gene has CDR1 MDHEN and CDR2 SYDVKM. CDR3: CASSLRGFEQYF. The CDR3 coding sequence is TGTGCCAGCAGTTTACGGGGGTTCGAGCAGTACTTC. The full variable domain, its missing parts supplied by reference TRBV28 and TRBJ2-7, is DVKVTQSSRYLVKRTGEKVFLECVQDMDHENMFWYRQDPGLGLRLIYFSYDVKMKEKGDIPEGYSVSREKKERFSLILESASTNQTSMYLCASSLRGFEQYFGPGTRLTVT.

In this sample, this clone turned up once. This sequence joins TRBV9 and TRBJ1-1, with unresolved D. Trimming removed 0 bases from V and 0 bases from J, with 3 bases in between. Germline V gene data show CDR1 as SGDLS and CDR2 as YYNGEE. The CDR3 is 13 amino acids. This CDR3 is CASSVDMNTEAFF. The CDR3, as DNA: TGTGCCAGCAGCGTAGACATGAACACTGAAGCTTTCTTT.

This chain joins TRBV24-1 and TRBJ2-3; D gene uncertain. CDR3 size: 16 residues. Germline CDR1 reads KGHDR; CDR2 reads SFDVKD. V lost 6 bases to trimming and J lost 0 bases, with 15 bases between them. This CDR3 reads CATSYAASPSTDTQYF. CDR3 DNA sequence: TGTGCCACCAGTTATGCGGCCAGCCCTAGCACAGATACGCAGTATTTT.

The rearrangement joins TRBV5-6 to TRBJ1-4; 9 bases agree with TRBD1. Looked up from germline, CDR1 is SGHDT and CDR2 is YYEEEE. The CDR3 sequence is 15 residues long. Trimming cost V 4 bases and J 8 bases; bases outside gene matches: 9. The CDR3 sequence: CASSKRQGVREKLFF. As DNA, the CDR3 is TGTGCCAGCAGCAAGAGACAGGGGGTTCGGGAAAAACTGTTTTTT.

J is TRBJ2-7 and V is TRBV30; maybe TRBD2 (6 bases). V gave up 3 bases and J gave up 7 bases, with 13 bases separating them. Germline lookup yields CDR1 GTSNPN and CDR2 SVGIG (reference sequence). The CDR3 length is 12 residues. DNA for the CDR3: TGTGCCTGGAGCGTCGGGGGACGAGAGCAGTACTTC. This sequence encodes CAWSVGGREQYF.

The chain recombines TRBV6-5 with TRBJ1-1, with D possibly matching TRBD1 (5 bases). The CDR3 is 14 residues long. V was trimmed by 8 bases and J by 4 bases, leaving 17 bases between them. In germline, CDR1 is MNHEY, CDR2 SVGAGI. The CDR3 protein is CASLRPGRGTEAFF. CDR3 bases: TGTGCCAGCCTTCGCCCAGGGCGAGGCACTGAAGCTTTCTTT.

This sequence joins TRBV2 and TRBJ2-1; 8 nucleotides align to TRBD2. CDR3 length: 14 residues. With V trimmed by 6 bases and J by 8 bases, 9 bases remained unmatched. In germline, CDR1 is SNHLY, CDR2 FYNNEI. CDR3 protein: CASRSGSLKDEQFF. CDR3 bases: TGTGCCAGCAGAAGCGGGAGTCTTAAGGATGAGCAGTTCTTC. The whole variable domain, filled in from reference TRBV2 and TRBJ2-1, reads EPEVTQTPSHQVTQMGQEVILRCVPISNHLYFYWYRQILGQKVEFLVSFYNNEISEKSEIFDDQFSVERPDGSNFTLKIRSTKLEDSAMYFCASRSGSLKDEQFFGPGTRLTVL.

The J gene is TRBJ2-7, the V gene TRBV28; 9 bases agree with TRBD1. There are 14 residues in the CDR3. Germline CDR1 and CDR2: MDHEN and SYDVKM. J lost 6 bases, V lost 6 bases, and 9 bases had no gene match. The CDR3 sequence: CASSTGTGFSEQYF. The CDR3 DNA reads TGTGCCAGCAGCACCGGGACAGGGTTTTCCGAGCAGTACTTC.

The rearrangement uses TRBV7-9 and TRBJ2-4; TRBD2 aligns across 7 bases. V lost 4 bases to trimming and J lost 9 bases; unmatched junction nucleotides: 9. Germline V CDR1 and CDR2: SEHNR, FQNEAQ (reference sequence). This CDR3 region has 14 residues. Here the CDR3 reads CASSSREGRSIQYF. CDR3 DNA: TGTGCCAGCAGCTCCAGGGAGGGCCGTAGCATTCAGTACTTC.

The V call is TRBV24-1, the J call TRBJ2-1, with D unresolved. Per the germline V gene, CDR1 is KGHDR and CDR2 is SFDVKD. V was shortened by 2 bases and J by 4 bases, with 5 bases between the two germline ends. This CDR3 has 13 residues. The CDR3 DNA reads TGTGCCACCAGTGATTCCCAGTACAATGAGCAGTTCTTC. Protein: CATSDSQYNEQFF.

This chain uses TRBV30 with TRBJ1-3; possible D gene TRBD1, 6 bases. The CDR3 is 15 amino acids. V shed 5 bases and J shed 1 base, with 15 bases lying between them. Germline V gene sequence: CDR1 GTSNPN, CDR2 SVGIG (reference sequence). The CDR3 region is CAWSGKGVSGNTIYF. CDR3 coding DNA: TGTGCCTGGTCTGGAAAGGGGGTTTCTGGAAACACCATATATTTT.

The genes are TRBV6-1 and TRBJ1-2; D is unresolved. The CDR3 has 13 residues. Germline V gene lookup returns CDR1 MNHNS and CDR2 SASEGT. Trimming took off 2 bases at V and 2 bases at J, with 6 bases between the two ends. CDR3 in DNA: TGTGCCAGCAGTGAAAACAGCAACTATGGCTACACCTTC. Protein sequence: CASSENSNYGYTF.

The rearrangement links TRBV7-2 to TRBJ1-5, with D maybe TRBD1 (6 bases). Trimming left V 10 bases short and J 0 bases short, with 16 bases between. Germline values: CDR1 SGHTA, CDR2 FQGNSA. The CDR3 sequence is 15 residues long. The CDR3 nucleotides are TGTGCCACCGGGGGGGGCCTTCTTAGCAATCAGCCCCAGCATTTT. Translating gives CATGGGLLSNQPQHF.

The rearrangement uses TRBV6-5 and TRBJ2-5; 8 bases map to TRBD2. The germline CDR1 and CDR2 sequences are MNHEY and SVGAGI. CDR3 size: 13 residues. V lost 6 bases to trimming and J lost 3 bases; unmatched junction nucleotides: 3. The CDR3 loop is CASRGTSEETQYF. Here the CDR3 DNA reads TGTGCCAGCAGAGGGACTAGTGAAGAGACCCAGTACTTC.

The chain's CDR3 is CASSTQRFYNEQFF. In DNA form, the CDR3 reads TGTGCCAGTAGTACTCAGCGGTTCTACAATGAGCAGTTCTTC. The V call is TRBV19, the J call TRBJ2-1; D may be TRBD2 (5 bases). The CDR3 length is 14 residues. Trimming shortened V by 4 bases and J by 3 bases, and 10 bases separated the two germline ends. CDR1 is LNHDA and CDR2 is SQIVND in the germline V gene (reference sequence).